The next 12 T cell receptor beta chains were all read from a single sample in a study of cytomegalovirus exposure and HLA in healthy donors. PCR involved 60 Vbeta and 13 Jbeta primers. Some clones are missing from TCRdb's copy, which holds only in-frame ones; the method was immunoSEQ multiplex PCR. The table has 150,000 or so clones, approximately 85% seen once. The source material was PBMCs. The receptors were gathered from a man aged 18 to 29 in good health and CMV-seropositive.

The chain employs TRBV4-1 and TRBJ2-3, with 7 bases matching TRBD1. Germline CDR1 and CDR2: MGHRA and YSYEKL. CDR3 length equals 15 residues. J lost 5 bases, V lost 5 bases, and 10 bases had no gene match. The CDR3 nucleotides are TGCGCCAGCAGCGCCCGACAGGGACGGGGAGATACGCAGTATTTT. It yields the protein CASSARQGRGDTQYF.

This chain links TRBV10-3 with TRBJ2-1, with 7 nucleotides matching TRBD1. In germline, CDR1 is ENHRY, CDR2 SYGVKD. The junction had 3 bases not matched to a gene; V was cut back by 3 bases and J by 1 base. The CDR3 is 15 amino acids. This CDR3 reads CAISEGGQSYNEQFF. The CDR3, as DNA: TGTGCCATCAGTGAAGGGGGACAGTCCTACAATGAGCAGTTCTTC.

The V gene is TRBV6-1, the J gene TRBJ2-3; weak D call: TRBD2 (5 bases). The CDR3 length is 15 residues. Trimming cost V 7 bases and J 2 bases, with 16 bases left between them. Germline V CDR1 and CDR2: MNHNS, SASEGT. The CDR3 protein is CASKGDRTTTDTQYF. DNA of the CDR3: TGTGCCAGCAAGGGAGATCGGACGACCACAGATACGCAGTATTTT.

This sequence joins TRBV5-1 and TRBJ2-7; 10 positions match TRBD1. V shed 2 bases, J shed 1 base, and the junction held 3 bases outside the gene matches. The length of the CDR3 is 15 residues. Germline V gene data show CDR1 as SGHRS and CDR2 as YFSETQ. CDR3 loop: CASSLEGQGSYEQYF. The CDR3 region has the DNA TGCGCCAGCAGCTTAGAGGGACAGGGGTCCTACGAGCAGTACTTC.

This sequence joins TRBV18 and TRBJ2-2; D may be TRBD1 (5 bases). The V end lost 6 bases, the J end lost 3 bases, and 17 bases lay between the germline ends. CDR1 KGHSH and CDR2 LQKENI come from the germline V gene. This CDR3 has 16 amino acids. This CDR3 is CASSPKGQGDTGELFF. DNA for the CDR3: TGTGCCAGCTCCCCCAAGGGCCAAGGGGACACCGGGGAGCTGTTTTTT.

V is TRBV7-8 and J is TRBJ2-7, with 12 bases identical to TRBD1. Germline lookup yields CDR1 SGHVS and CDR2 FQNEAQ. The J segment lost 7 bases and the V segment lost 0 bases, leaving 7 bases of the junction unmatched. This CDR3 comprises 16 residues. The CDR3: CASSLAQGQGAGEQYF. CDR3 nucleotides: TGTGCCAGCAGCTTAGCGCAGGGACAGGGGGCCGGGGAGCAGTACTTC.

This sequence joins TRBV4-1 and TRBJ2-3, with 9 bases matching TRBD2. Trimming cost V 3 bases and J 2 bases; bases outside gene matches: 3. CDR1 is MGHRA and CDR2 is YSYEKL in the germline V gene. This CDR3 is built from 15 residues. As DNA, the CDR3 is TGCGCCAGCAGCCAGGTAGCGGGGGACACAGATACGCAGTATTTT. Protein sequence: CASSQVAGDTDTQYF.

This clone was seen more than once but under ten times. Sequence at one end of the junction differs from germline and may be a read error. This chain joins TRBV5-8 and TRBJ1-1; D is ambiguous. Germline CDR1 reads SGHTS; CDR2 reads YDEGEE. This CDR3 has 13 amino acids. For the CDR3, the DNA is TGCGCCAGCAGCCCGACACGGAACACTGAAGCTTTCTTT. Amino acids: CASSPTRNTEAFF.

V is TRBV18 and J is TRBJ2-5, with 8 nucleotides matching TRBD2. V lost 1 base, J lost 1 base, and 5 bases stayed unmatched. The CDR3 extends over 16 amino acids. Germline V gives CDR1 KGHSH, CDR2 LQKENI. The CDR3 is CASSPLDGGAQETQYF. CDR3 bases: TGTGCCAGCTCACCACTCGACGGGGGGGCCCAAGAGACCCAGTACTTC.

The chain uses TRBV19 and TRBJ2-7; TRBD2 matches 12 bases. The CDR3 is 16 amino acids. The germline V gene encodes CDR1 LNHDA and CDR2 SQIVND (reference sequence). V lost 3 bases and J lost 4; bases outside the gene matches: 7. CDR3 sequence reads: CASSMNPTSGGYEQYF. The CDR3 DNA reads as TGTGCCAGTAGTATGAACCCGACTAGCGGGGGTTACGAGCAGTACTTC.

The CDR3 bases are TGTGCTAGTGGTTTTAAGCGGAGCTCCTACGAGCAGTACTTC. Residues: CASGFKRSSYEQYF. The rearrangement links TRBV12-5 to TRBJ2-7; maybe TRBD2 (5 bases). Trimming took 3 bases from V and 0 from J, leaving 9 bases between them. The CDR3 runs 14 residues. In germline, CDR1 is LGHNT, CDR2 FRNRAP.

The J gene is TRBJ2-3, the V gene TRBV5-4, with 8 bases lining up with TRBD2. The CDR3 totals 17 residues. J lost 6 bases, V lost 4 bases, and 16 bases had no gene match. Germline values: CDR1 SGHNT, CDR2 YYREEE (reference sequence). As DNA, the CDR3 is TGTGCCAGCAGCCCGCCCCCTTTAGCGGGGCGCAGGGATACGCAGTATTTT. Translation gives CASSPPPLAGRRDTQYF.